Relative to its sample, the clone carrying this T cell receptor (beta chain) is large (0.1 to 1%). Its specificity is unknown. The data were obtained in a study of brain metastases from non-small cell lung cancer. General study results and limits: Paired brain metastases and primary tumors largely shared TCR repertoires. Compared with their matched primary tumors, roughly 64% of brain metastases showed expanded T-cell clones. Fewer infiltrating T cells were found in brain metastases than primaries.

Assay: immunoSEQ multiplex PCR; the TCRdb copy retains only in-frame clones and omits some. The data contain a few thousand clones, roughly 84% of them singletons. There are 15 residues in the CDR3. V dropped 4 bases and J dropped 0; count of bases not matched to a gene: 3. Per the germline V gene, CDR1 is MNHEY and CDR2 is SMNVEV (reference sequence). Sequenced sample: primary lung tumor tissue. The chain couples TRBV27 to TRBJ1-1, with 9 positions matching TRBD1. This clonotype originated in a donor at least 40 years old with non-small cell lung cancer. The CDR3 DNA is TGTGCCAGCAGTTCGACAGGGGGAATGAACACTGAAGCTTTCTTT. Its translation is CASSSTGGMNTEAFF.